This T cell receptor (beta chain) was sequenced during a study of blood T cell repertoires in COVID-19. Study-wide background: Sources were T cells, B-cell-depleted T cells, or PBMCs; the material itself was cDNA or gDNA.

In the original processing: Amplifying reference gene primers gave estimates of nucleated cell counts. TCRdb keeps only in-frame clones here, not all; method: immunoSEQ multiplex PCR. V, J and clone size were drawn from that table, and D and trimming were deduced from the DNA. The sample comprises roughly 280,000 clones, about 90% of which are singletons, and 2.2% rests with the top ten. CDR1 and CDR2 from the germline V gene are SGHTA and FQGNSA. The CDR3 sequence is 15 residues long. V lost 4 bases to trimming and J lost 6 bases; unmatched junction nucleotides: 8. Sequenced material: peripheral blood. The chain couples TRBV7-2 to TRBJ2-2, with 7 bases that match TRBD1. The TCR was taken from a woman aged 50 to 60 who had recovered from COVID-19. The CDR3 is CASSWGDRAAGELFF. CDR3 DNA: TGTGCCAGCAGCTGGGGAGACAGGGCGGCCGGGGAGCTGTTTTTT.